Listed below are T cell receptor beta chains from one sample, sequenced in a study of T-cell memory formation after mild COVID-19. TCRdb recomputed calls from the 5' RACE reads with MiXCR, one row per CDR3 protein. The sample consists of around 430,000 distinct CDR3 sequences, roughly 15% of them appearing once. The sample taken for sequencing was PBMCs or a T cell subset sorted from them (not recorded which). All receptors derive from a man aged 18 to 30 who had mild COVID-19 (a few samples of this study predate the infection). Cell type and time point are not known. The CDR3 runs from the conserved cysteine through the conserved F or W. D genes are given only for firm matches. Size tells how often a clone was seen (once, few, many) or the class of an expanded clone, and some rows leave it out.

14	TRBV7-9	TRBJ2-7	.	TRBD1	TGTGCCAGCAGCTCGACAGGGAACGGCTACGAGCAGTACTTC	CASSSTGNGYEQYF
13	TRBV6-1	TRBJ2-7	many	.	TGTGCCAGCAGCCGGACAGACTCCTACGAGCAGTACTTC	CASSRTDSYEQYF
15	TRBV12-3/TRBV12-4	TRBJ2-5	few	TRBD1	TGTGCCAGCAGTTTCGCCGGACAGGGTGGAGAGACCCAGTACTTC	CASSFAGQGGETQYF
15	TRBV19	TRBJ2-3	.	.	TGTGCCAGTAGTACGGCGGGGCTGGAATCGGATACGCAGTATTTT	CASSTAGLESDTQYF
14	TRBV10-3	TRBJ1-3	.	TRBD1	TGTGCCATGGGGACAGGGTCCACTGGAAACACCATATATTTT	CAMGTGSTGNTIYF
15	TRBV7-2	TRBJ2-5	.	.	TGTGCCAGCAGCCCCCTGGGACTCCGCCAAGAGACCCAGTACTTC	CASSPLGLRQETQYF
15	TRBV4-3	TRBJ1-2	few	TRBD1	TGCGCCAGCAGCCAAGATTGGCAGGGGGCAGGTGGCTACACCTTC	CASSQDWQGAGGYTF
16	TRBV4-3	TRBJ2-3	few	TRBD2	TGCGCCAGCAGAGGGCTAGCGGGGGGAAACACAGATACGCAGTATTTT	CASRGLAGGNTDTQYF
16	TRBV11-2	TRBJ2-2	.	.	TGTGCCAGCAGCCCGATCCGGGGAAGGAGAACCGGGGAGCTGTTTTTT	CASSPIRGRRTGELFF
15	TRBV6-6	TRBJ2-2	.	.	TGTGCCAGCACCACCAGGGGCCTTAACACCGGGGAGCTGTTTTTT	CASTTRGLNTGELFF
14	TRBV5-1	TRBJ2-3	.	.	TGCGCCAGCAGCTTGGGGGTTGACACAGATACGCAGTATTTT	CASSLGVDTDTQYF
13	TRBV6-5	TRBJ1-1	.	.	TGTGCCAGCGAGGAGACCATGAACACTGAAGCTTTCTTT	CASEETMNTEAFF
13	TRBV12-3/TRBV12-4	TRBJ1-1	few	.	TGTGCCAGCATGAGGGGTAAGGCGTTGTCGGCTTTCTTT	CASMRGKALSAFF
15	TRBV4-3	TRBJ2-1	few	TRBD1	TGCGCCAGCAGGCCCGGGACAGCGTCCTACAATGAGCAGTTCTTC	CASRPGTASYNEQFF
11	TRBV20-1	TRBJ2-1	.	TRBD1	TGCAGTCCTCGGGGACAGTTTGAGCAGTTCTTC	CSPRGQFEQFF
14	TRBV5-1	TRBJ2-5	few	TRBD1	TGCGCCAGCAGCTCCGGGACAGGGGAAGAGACCCAGTACTTC	CASSSGTGEETQYF
13	TRBV3-1	TRBJ2-5	.	.	TGTGCCAGCAGCCAGGGACGGCAAGAGACCCAGTACTTC	CASSQGRQETQYF
13	TRBV10-3	TRBJ1-4	.	.	TGTGCCATCAGTGGGAACCGGACAATGGGACTGTTTTTT	CAISGNRTMGLFF
17	TRBV6-5	TRBJ1-2	few	TRBD1	TGTGCCAGCAGTTACATCGGCGCGACAGGGGGCTTCTATGGCTACACCTTC	CASSYIGATGGFYGYTF
13	TRBV20-1	TRBJ2-5	.	TRBD2	TGCAGTGCTCCCGGGACTAGCTGGGAGACCCAGTACTTC	CSAPGTSWETQYF
17	TRBV5-6	TRBJ1-1	.	TRBD1	TGTGCCAGCAGCCGGAGGGCCACAGGGGTCGGGATCACTGAAGCTTTCTTT	CASSRRATGVGITEAFF
14	TRBV3-1	TRBJ1-1	few	.	TGTGCCAGCAGCCAAGATTCTGGGGGGACTGAAGCTTTCTTT	CASSQDSGGTEAFF
14	TRBV3-1	TRBJ1-2	few	.	TGTGCCAGCAGCCAAGATAGCGGAGGGGATGGCTACACCTTC	CASSQDSGGDGYTF
14	TRBV6-5	TRBJ2-7	few	.	TGTGCCAGCAGTGGCAGGGAGGATGGCTACGAGCAGTACTTC	CASSGREDGYEQYF
9	TRBV29-1	TRBJ2-1	many	.	TGCAGCGTTGCCGATGAGCAGTTCTTC	CSVADEQFF
17	TRBV10-3	TRBJ1-5	few	.	TGTGCCACCAGTGACCCCCGGACCCTGAGGGGCAATCAGCCCCAGCATTTT	CATSDPRTLRGNQPQHF
11	TRBV29-1	TRBJ1-3	few	.	TGCAGCGTTGACCCTGGAAACACCATATATTTT	CSVDPGNTIYF
14	TRBV18	TRBJ1-6	.	.	TGTGCCAGCTCACCGGGCTTGATTAATTCACCCCTCCACTTT	CASSPGLINSPLHF
14	TRBV9	TRBJ2-3	few	TRBD1	TGTGCCAGCACTAGGGGACAGAGCACAGATACGCAGTATTTT	CASTRGQSTDTQYF
13	TRBV5-6	TRBJ1-2	.	.	TGTGCCAGCAGCTTGACAGTCTCGGGAGGCTACACCTTC	CASSLTVSGGYTF
14	TRBV7-3	TRBJ1-2	once	.	TGTGCCAGCAGCTTAACGGCCAAGGGCCAGGGCTACACCTTC	CASSLTAKGQGYTF
13	TRBV29-1	TRBJ1-2	.	TRBD1	TGCAGCGTTGGGGACAGAGAGAACTATGGCTACACCTTC	CSVGDRENYGYTF
15	TRBV9	TRBJ2-3	few	TRBD2	TGTGCCAGCAGCGTAGCGGGGGGGTACACAGATACGCAGTATTTT	CASSVAGGYTDTQYF
13	TRBV10-3	TRBJ1-2	.	TRBD1	TGTGCCATCAGTGAGGAGGGGGCGAAAGGCTACACCTTC	CAISEEGAKGYTF
13	TRBV6-5	TRBJ1-4	.	.	TGTGCCAGCAGACGGACGGTTAATGAAAAACTGTTTTTT	CASRRTVNEKLFF
14	TRBV12-3/TRBV12-4	TRBJ2-4	.	.	TGTGCCAGCAGTTTTTCGAAGCCCAAAAACATTCAGTACTTC	CASSFSKPKNIQYF
13	TRBV7-2	TRBJ2-7	few	TRBD2	TGTGCCAGCGGTAGCGGGGGCCGGGGGGAGCAGTACTTC	CASGSGGRGEQYF
16	TRBV4-3	TRBJ2-7	few	TRBD2	TGCGCCAGCAGCCAGGGCCCTAGCGGGGGATTTAACGAGCAGTACTTC	CASSQGPSGGFNEQYF
14	TRBV7-2	TRBJ1-5	few	.	TGTGCCAGCAGCTTAGTGGAGGTTAATCAGCCCCAGCATTTT	CASSLVEVNQPQHF
13	TRBV6-6	TRBJ1-6	.	.	TGTGCCAGCATCCAGGGGAACAATTCACCCCTCCACTTT	CASIQGNNSPLHF
11	TRBV5-1	TRBJ2-1	many	.	TGCGCCAGCAGCGTTGGCCGGGAGCAGTTCTTC	CASSVGREQFF
14	TRBV6-1	TRBJ2-4	.	TRBD1	TGTGCCAGCAGCCGACAGGGAAAGGAAAACATTCAGTACTTC	CASSRQGKENIQYF
16	TRBV4-1	TRBJ1-2	.	TRBD1	TGCGCCAGCAGCCAAGGAGGGACAGGGGGTTACTATGGCTACACCTTC	CASSQGGTGGYYGYTF
16	TRBV6-2/TRBV6-3	TRBJ1-2	many	TRBD1	TGTGCCAGCAGTTACTCCCCCATCGACAGGGTTTCTGGCTACACCTTC	CASSYSPIDRVSGYTF
14	TRBV7-4	TRBJ1-2	.	.	TGTGCCAGCAGCTCACAGGAGAGGAGGGGTGGCTACACCTTC	CASSSQERRGGYTF
13	TRBV7-2	TRBJ2-1	.	.	TGTGCCAGCAGCTTGTCGGAGTACAATGAGCAGTTCTTC	CASSLSEYNEQFF
15	TRBV7-2	TRBJ1-2	.	.	TGTGCCAGCAGCTTAGCGAGGGACACACCGTATGGCTACACCTTC	CASSLARDTPYGYTF
16	TRBV5-1	TRBJ2-2	few	.	TGCGCCAGCAGCATTGGGGCCCGGGGGCCGACCGGGGAGCTGTTTTTT	CASSIGARGPTGELFF
12	TRBV7-2	TRBJ1-2	few	.	TGTGCCAGGGGCCCGGGCCCCTATGGCTACACCTTC	CARGPGPYGYTF
14	TRBV7-9	TRBJ1-2	few	.	TGTGCCAGCAGCTTACAGGGAGTATACTATGGCTACACCTTC	CASSLQGVYYGYTF
12	TRBV7-9	TRBJ1-2	few	.	TGTGCCAGCAGCTCCAGGGGAAGAGGCTACACCTTC	CASSSRGRGYTF